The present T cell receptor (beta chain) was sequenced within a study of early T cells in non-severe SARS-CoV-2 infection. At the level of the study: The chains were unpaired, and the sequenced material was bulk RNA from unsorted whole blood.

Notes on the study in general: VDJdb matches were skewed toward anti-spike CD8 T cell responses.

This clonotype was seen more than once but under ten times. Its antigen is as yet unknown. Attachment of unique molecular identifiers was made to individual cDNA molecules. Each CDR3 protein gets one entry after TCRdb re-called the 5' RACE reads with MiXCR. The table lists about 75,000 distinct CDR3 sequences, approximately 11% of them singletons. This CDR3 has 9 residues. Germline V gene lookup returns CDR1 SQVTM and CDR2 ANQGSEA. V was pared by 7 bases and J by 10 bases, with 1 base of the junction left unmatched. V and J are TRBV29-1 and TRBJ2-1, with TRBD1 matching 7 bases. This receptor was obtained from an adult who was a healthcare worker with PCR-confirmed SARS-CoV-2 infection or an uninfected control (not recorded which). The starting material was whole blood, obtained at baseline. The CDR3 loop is CSGGQEQFF. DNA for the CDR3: TGCAGCGGGGGACAGGAGCAGTTCTTC.